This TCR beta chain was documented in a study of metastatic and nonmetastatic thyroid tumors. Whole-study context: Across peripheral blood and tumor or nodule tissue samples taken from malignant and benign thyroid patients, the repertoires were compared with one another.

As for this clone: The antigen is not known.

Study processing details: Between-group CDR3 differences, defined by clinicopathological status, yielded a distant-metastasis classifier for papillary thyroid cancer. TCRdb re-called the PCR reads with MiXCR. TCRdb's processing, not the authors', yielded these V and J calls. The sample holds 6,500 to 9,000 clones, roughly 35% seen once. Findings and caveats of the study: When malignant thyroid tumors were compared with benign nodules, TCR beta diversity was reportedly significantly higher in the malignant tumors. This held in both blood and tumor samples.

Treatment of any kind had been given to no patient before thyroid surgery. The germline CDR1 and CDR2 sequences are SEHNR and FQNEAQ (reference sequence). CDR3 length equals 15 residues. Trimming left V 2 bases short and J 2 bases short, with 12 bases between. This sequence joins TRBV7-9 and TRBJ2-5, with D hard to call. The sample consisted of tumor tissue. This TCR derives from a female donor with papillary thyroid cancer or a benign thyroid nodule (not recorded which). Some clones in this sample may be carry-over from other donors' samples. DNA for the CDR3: TGTGCCAGCAGCTTACAGTTCAGCCAGCAAGAGACCCAGTACTTC. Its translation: CASSLQFSQQETQYF.